The rows below give T cell receptor beta chains drawn from one sample of a study of OX40 agonist ivuxolimab in advanced cancers. The data were produced by immunoSEQ multiplex PCR, yet TCRdb's version contains in-frame clones alone and is incomplete. The repertoire holds around 80,000 clones, around 80% seen once, with 0.44% in the top ten. Here the sequenced sample was CD4+ or CD8+ T cells sorted from blood, taken in a trial of the OX40 agonist ivuxolimab. The receptors derive from an adult with an advanced solid tumor such as melanoma, head and neck, liver or kidney cancer. CDR3s include the opening cysteine and the closing phenylalanine or tryptophan. Each record gives: V gene, J gene, D gene, CDR3 protein. The D gene is left open where the match is weak.

V gene: TRBV28; J gene: TRBJ1-5; D gene: -; CDR3 protein: CASSFNPDWQGGDQPQHF
V gene: TRBV6-5; J gene: TRBJ1-5; D gene: -; CDR3 protein: CASKNPYQPQHF
V gene: TRBV2; J gene: TRBJ2-5; D gene: -; CDR3 protein: CASSELETQYF
V gene: TRBV6-4; J gene: TRBJ2-3; D gene: -; CDR3 protein: CASSVDLKDTQYF
V gene: TRBV4-3; J gene: TRBJ1-5; D gene: TRBD1; CDR3 protein: CASSQDLLQGDQPQHF
V gene: TRBV2; J gene: TRBJ2-3; D gene: TRBD1; CDR3 protein: CASRLQGADTQYF
V gene: TRBV5-6; J gene: TRBJ2-2; D gene: TRBD1; CDR3 protein: CASSYWDRNTGELFF
V gene: TRBV11-2; J gene: TRBJ2-5; D gene: -; CDR3 protein: CASSLEGSETQYF
V gene: TRBV6-5; J gene: TRBJ2-6; D gene: -; CDR3 protein: CASSYTSGANVLTF
V gene: TRBV19; J gene: TRBJ2-1; D gene: -; CDR3 protein: CASSPLSTERSYNEQFF
V gene: TRBV5-1; J gene: TRBJ2-7; D gene: -; CDR3 protein: CASSLDGTPFYEQYF
V gene: TRBV7-2; J gene: TRBJ2-3; D gene: TRBD2; CDR3 protein: CASSLILAGEHHTQYF
V gene: TRBV7-2; J gene: TRBJ2-7; D gene: -; CDR3 protein: CASSLQEVSYEQYF
V gene: TRBV28; J gene: TRBJ2-4; D gene: TRBD1; CDR3 protein: CASSLIGQGLNIQYF
V gene: TRBV27; J gene: TRBJ1-3; D gene: TRBD1; CDR3 protein: CASSSLTGAGNTIYF
V gene: TRBV7-2; J gene: TRBJ2-7; D gene: -; CDR3 protein: CASSLGGPYEQYF
V gene: TRBV6-5; J gene: TRBJ1-5; D gene: TRBD1; CDR3 protein: CASSPGQGVEPQHF
V gene: TRBV28; J gene: TRBJ1-2; D gene: -; CDR3 protein: CASLGRGYTF
V gene: TRBV5-6; J gene: TRBJ2-5; D gene: TRBD2; CDR3 protein: CASSLVSGRAEGETQYF
V gene: TRBV7-3; J gene: TRBJ2-4; D gene: TRBD2; CDR3 protein: CASSPQAGGGNIQYF
V gene: TRBV28; J gene: TRBJ1-2; D gene: -; CDR3 protein: CASSLVIGGSGYTF
V gene: TRBV6-1; J gene: TRBJ2-7; D gene: TRBD1; CDR3 protein: CASTRGGGNSYEQYF
V gene: TRBV7-3; J gene: TRBJ1-2; D gene: -; CDR3 protein: CASSLRRGGGYTF
V gene: TRBV19; J gene: -; D gene: -; CDR3 protein: CASSRDILDEQYF
V gene: TRBV5-1; J gene: TRBJ2-3; D gene: TRBD2; CDR3 protein: CASSLTSGMDTQYF
V gene: TRBV19; J gene: TRBJ2-6; D gene: -; CDR3 protein: CASRTGGLFSGANVLTF
V gene: TRBV5-4; J gene: TRBJ2-3; D gene: TRBD2; CDR3 protein: CASSLASGGRDTQYF
V gene: TRBV5-6; J gene: TRBJ2-7; D gene: TRBD1; CDR3 protein: CASSPGQRRVEQYF
V gene: TRBV15; J gene: TRBJ1-5; D gene: -; CDR3 protein: CATSPEMNNQPQHF
V gene: TRBV5-1; J gene: TRBJ2-5; D gene: -; CDR3 protein: CASSLDTSETQYF
V gene: TRBV10-3; J gene: TRBJ2-1; D gene: -; CDR3 protein: CAINGGARYNEQFF
V gene: TRBV5-4; J gene: TRBJ2-3; D gene: -; CDR3 protein: CASSLEVTDTQYF
V gene: TRBV11-3; J gene: TRBJ2-1; D gene: TRBD2; CDR3 protein: CASSLERGSGNEQFF
V gene: TRBV28; J gene: TRBJ1-2; D gene: -; CDR3 protein: CASSLAEPSRYGYTF
V gene: TRBV19; J gene: TRBJ1-6; D gene: -; CDR3 protein: CASSMGRSPLHF
V gene: TRBV15; J gene: TRBJ2-7; D gene: -; CDR3 protein: CATSRDQVFSYEQYF
V gene: TRBV7-9; J gene: TRBJ1-4; D gene: TRBD1; CDR3 protein: CASSQLGTEREKLFF
V gene: TRBV6-8; J gene: TRBJ1-5; D gene: -; CDR3 protein: CASSYRWVLDSNQPQHF
V gene: TRBV2; J gene: TRBJ1-1; D gene: -; CDR3 protein: CASSPESGGLPGTEAFF
V gene: TRBV19; J gene: TRBJ2-7; D gene: -; CDR3 protein: CASSIEGGPQGQYF
V gene: TRBV28; J gene: TRBJ2-2; D gene: TRBD1; CDR3 protein: CASSGFDRGQFGGELFF
V gene: TRBV5-1; J gene: TRBJ2-5; D gene: TRBD1; CDR3 protein: CASSLETGGKETQYF
V gene: TRBV6-5; J gene: TRBJ1-2; D gene: -; CDR3 protein: CASTRRGEGYGYTF